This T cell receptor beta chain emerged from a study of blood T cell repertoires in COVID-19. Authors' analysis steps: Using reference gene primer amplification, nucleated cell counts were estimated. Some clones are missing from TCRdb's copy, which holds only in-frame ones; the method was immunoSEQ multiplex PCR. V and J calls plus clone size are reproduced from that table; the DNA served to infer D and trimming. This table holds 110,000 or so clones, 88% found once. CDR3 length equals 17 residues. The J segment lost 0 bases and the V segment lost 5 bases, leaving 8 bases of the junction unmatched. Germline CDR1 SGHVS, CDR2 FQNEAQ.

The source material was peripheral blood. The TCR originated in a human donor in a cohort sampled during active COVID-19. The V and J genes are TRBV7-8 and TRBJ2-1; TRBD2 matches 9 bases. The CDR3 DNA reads TGTGCCAGCAGCCCCCGGAGTAGCGGGAGCTCCTACAATGAGCAGTTCTTC. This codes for CASSPRSSGSSYNEQFF.